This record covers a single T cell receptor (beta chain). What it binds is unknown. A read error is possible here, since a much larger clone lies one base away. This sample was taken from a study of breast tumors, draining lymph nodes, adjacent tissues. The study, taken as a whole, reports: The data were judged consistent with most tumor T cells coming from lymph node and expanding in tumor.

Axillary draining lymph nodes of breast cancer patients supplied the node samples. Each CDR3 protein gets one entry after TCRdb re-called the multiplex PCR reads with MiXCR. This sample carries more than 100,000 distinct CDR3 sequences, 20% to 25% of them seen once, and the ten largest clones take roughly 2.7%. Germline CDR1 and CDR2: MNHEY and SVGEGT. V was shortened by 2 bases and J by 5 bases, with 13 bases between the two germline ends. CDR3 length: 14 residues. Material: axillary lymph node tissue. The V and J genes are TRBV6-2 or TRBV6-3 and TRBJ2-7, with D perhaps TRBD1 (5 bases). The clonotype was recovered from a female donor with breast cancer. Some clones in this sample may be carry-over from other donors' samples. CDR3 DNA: TGTGCCAGCAGTTACCGACAGCTTGCCGACGAGCAGTACTTC. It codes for CASSYRQLADEQYF.